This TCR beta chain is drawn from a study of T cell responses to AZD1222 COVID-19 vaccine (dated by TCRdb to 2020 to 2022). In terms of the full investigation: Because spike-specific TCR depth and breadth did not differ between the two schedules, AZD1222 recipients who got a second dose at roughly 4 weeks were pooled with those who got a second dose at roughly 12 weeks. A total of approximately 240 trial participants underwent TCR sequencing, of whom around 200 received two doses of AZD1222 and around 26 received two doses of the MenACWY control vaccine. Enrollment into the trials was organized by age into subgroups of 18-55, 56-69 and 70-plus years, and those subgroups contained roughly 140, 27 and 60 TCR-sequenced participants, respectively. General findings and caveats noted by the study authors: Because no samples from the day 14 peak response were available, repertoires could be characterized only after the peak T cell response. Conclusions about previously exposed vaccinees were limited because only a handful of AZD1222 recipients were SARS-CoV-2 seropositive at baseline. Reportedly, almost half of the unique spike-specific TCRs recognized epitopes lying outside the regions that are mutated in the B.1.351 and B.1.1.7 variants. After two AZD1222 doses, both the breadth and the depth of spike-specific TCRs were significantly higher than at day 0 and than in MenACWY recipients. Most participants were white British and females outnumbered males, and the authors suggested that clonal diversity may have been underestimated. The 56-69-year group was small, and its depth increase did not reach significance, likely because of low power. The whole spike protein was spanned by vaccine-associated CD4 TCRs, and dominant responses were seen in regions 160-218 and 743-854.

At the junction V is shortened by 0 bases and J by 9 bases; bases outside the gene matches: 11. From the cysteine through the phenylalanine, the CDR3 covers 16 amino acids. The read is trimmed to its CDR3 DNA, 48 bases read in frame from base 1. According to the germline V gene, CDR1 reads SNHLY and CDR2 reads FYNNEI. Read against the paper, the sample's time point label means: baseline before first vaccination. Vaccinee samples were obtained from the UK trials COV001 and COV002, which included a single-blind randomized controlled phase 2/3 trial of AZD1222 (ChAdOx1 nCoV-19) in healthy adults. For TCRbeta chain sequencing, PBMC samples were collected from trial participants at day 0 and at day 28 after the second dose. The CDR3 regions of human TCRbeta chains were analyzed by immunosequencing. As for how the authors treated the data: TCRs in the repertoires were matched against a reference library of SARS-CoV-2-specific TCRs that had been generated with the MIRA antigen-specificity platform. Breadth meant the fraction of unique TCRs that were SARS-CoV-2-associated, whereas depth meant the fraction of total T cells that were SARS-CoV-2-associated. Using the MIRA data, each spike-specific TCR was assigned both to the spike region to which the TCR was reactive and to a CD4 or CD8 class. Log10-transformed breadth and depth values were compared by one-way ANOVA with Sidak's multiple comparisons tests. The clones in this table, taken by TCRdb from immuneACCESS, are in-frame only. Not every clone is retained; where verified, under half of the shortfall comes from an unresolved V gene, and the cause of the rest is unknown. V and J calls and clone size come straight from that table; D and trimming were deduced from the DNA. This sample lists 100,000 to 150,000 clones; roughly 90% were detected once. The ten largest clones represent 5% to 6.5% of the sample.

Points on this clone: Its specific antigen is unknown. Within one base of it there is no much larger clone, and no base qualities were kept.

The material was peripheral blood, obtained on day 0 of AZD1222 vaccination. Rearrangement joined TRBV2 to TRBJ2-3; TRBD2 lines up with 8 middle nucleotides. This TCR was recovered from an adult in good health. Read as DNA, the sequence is TGTGCCAGCAGTGAAGCACAAGCGGGGGCCCAGGACACGCAGTATTTT. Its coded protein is CASSEAQAGAQDTQYF.